Sequencing of this T cell receptor beta chain was carried out in a study of shared clonotypes between healthy human individuals. About the research overall: A donor's plate count was three for CD4 naive and three for CD4 memory; CD8 naive had two and CD8 memory one.

Points from the study as a whole: Clonotypes not shared had lower generation probabilities than those common to all four donors.

On this clone itself: The antigen remains undetermined.

The CDR3 loop spans 12 amino acids. Trimming cost V 6 bases and J 4 bases, with 10 bases left between them. Germline CDR1 is SNHLY and CDR2 is FYNNEI. Sorted-subset replicate PCRs used about 0.2 ug of genomic DNA. This amount corresponded to about 30,000 T cell genomes. Clones were sequenced by immunoSEQ multiplex PCR, and TCRdb holds only the in-frame ones, with some missing. The table shows some 1,400,000 clones, with 96% occurring only once. The chain has TRBV2 and TRBJ2-7; D remains unclear. The receptor comes from a man under 40 in good health. Sequences were obtained from naive CD4+ T cells sorted from blood. Regarding subset: CD45RA+ positively selected. CDR3 region: CASSREIYEQYF. The CDR3 DNA reads as TGTGCCAGCAGCAGAGAGATTTACGAGCAGTACTTC.